These T cell receptor beta chains were read from a single sample in a study of a mutant IDH1 vaccine in newly diagnosed glioma. Repertoires were generated with immunoSEQ multiplex PCR, while TCRdb's copy carries only in-frame clones and drops some. The sample yields 95,000 to 100,000 clones, approximately 90% seen once. The source material was PBMCs, sampled from a glioma patient treated with radiotherapy, temozolomide or both. The receptor source for this set is a woman between 45 and 65 years old with glioma. The CDR3 runs from the conserved cysteine through the conserved F or W. The D gene is left open where the match is weak. Not every row has a clone size; where given, it reads once, few, many or a size class.

len: 15; abundance: -; d_gene: -; j_gene: TRBJ2-7; v_gene: TRBV9; CDR3nt: TGTGCCAGCAGCGACCAGGCGTCTCCCTCCTACGAGCAGTACTTC; CDR3aa: CASSDQASPSYEQYF
len: 16; abundance: -; d_gene: -; j_gene: TRBJ1-3; v_gene: TRBV18; CDR3nt: TGTGCCAGCTCACCCATGGACAGCAAGGCTGGAAACACCATATATTTT; CDR3aa: CASSPMDSKAGNTIYF
len: 15; abundance: once; d_gene: TRBD1; j_gene: TRBJ1-4; v_gene: TRBV28; CDR3nt: TGTGCCAGCAGTCCAGGGCAGACAGGGGCCGAAAAACTGTTTTTT; CDR3aa: CASSPGQTGAEKLFF
len: 17; abundance: -; d_gene: TRBD2; j_gene: TRBJ2-7; v_gene: TRBV10-3; CDR3nt: TGTGCCATCGGGGGACTAGCGGGATCTCAAAGCTCCTACGAGCAGTACTTC; CDR3aa: CAIGGLAGSQSSYEQYF
len: 14; abundance: -; d_gene: -; j_gene: TRBJ1-5; v_gene: TRBV2; CDR3nt: TGTGCCAGCAGCCATGACCGGGACAATCAGCCCCAGCATTTT; CDR3aa: CASSHDRDNQPQHF
len: 14; abundance: -; d_gene: TRBD1; j_gene: TRBJ1-1; v_gene: TRBV2; CDR3nt: TGTGCCAGCAGGGGGCTGAGGGGGCATGCTGAAGCTTTCTTT; CDR3aa: CASRGLRGHAEAFF
len: 16; abundance: -; d_gene: -; j_gene: TRBJ2-2; v_gene: TRBV7-3; CDR3nt: TGTGCCAGCAGCCCTATGGACAGTTTGAACACCGGGGAGCTGTTTTTT; CDR3aa: CASSPMDSLNTGELFF
len: 16; abundance: once; d_gene: -; j_gene: TRBJ2-3; v_gene: TRBV19; CDR3nt: TGTGCCAGTAGTATGGTGACCTATTACAGCACAGATACGCAGTATTTT; CDR3aa: CASSMVTYYSTDTQYF
len: 16; abundance: -; d_gene: -; j_gene: TRBJ2-6; v_gene: TRBV21-1; CDR3nt: TGTGCCAGCAGGTTGCCCCAGGTGCCCGGGGCCAACGTCCTGACTTTC; CDR3aa: CASRLPQVPGANVLTF
len: 15; abundance: -; d_gene: -; j_gene: TRBJ2-3; v_gene: TRBV5-1; CDR3nt: TGCGCCAGCAGCTTTGGCAGGGCCCCGACAGATACGCAGTATTTT; CDR3aa: CASSFGRAPTDTQYF
len: 14; abundance: -; d_gene: -; j_gene: TRBJ2-5; v_gene: TRBV2; CDR3nt: TGTGCCAGCAGCCGCAACCGGGATCAAGAGACCCAGTACTTC; CDR3aa: CASSRNRDQETQYF
len: 14; abundance: -; d_gene: -; j_gene: TRBJ1-2; v_gene: TRBV12-5; CDR3nt: TGTGCTAGTGGCTCCCAGCCCCTGGGCTATGGCTACACCTTC; CDR3aa: CASGSQPLGYGYTF
len: 15; abundance: -; d_gene: -; j_gene: TRBJ1-2; v_gene: TRBV28; CDR3nt: TGTGCCAGCAACATCCCGTCGGGGCGAATTACAGGCTACACCTTC; CDR3aa: CASNIPSGRITGYTF
len: 18; abundance: -; d_gene: -; j_gene: TRBJ2-2; v_gene: TRBV28; CDR3nt: TGTGCCAGCAGTTTGGGGTGGGGTCTACCCGCGAACACCGGGGAGCTGTTTTTT; CDR3aa: CASSLGWGLPANTGELFF
len: 14; abundance: -; d_gene: -; j_gene: TRBJ1-2; v_gene: TRBV29-1; CDR3nt: TGCAGCGTTGTCGCTGGGGTCGCGACCTATGGCTACACCTTC; CDR3aa: CSVVAGVATYGYTF
len: 16; abundance: -; d_gene: -; j_gene: TRBJ2-1; v_gene: TRBV27; CDR3nt: TGTGCCAGCAGATTTGGGGAACCCAGGGAATTAAATGAGCAGTTCTTC; CDR3aa: CASRFGEPRELNEQFF
len: 15; abundance: once; d_gene: TRBD2; j_gene: TRBJ2-1; v_gene: TRBV15; CDR3nt: TGTGCCACCAGCAGGGGACTAGCGGCCCTTAATGAGCAGTTCTTC; CDR3aa: CATSRGLAALNEQFF
len: 15; abundance: -; d_gene: TRBD1; j_gene: TRBJ1-5; v_gene: TRBV28; CDR3nt: TGTGCCAGCAGATCCGACAGGGTCATGGGTCAGCCCCAGCATTTT; CDR3aa: CASRSDRVMGQPQHF
len: 15; abundance: once; d_gene: -; j_gene: TRBJ2-7; v_gene: TRBV5-1; CDR3nt: TGCGCCAGCAGCTCGGGCGGGACTGGAGGCTACGAGCAGTACTTC; CDR3aa: CASSSGGTGGYEQYF
len: 15; abundance: -; d_gene: -; j_gene: TRBJ2-2; v_gene: TRBV27; CDR3nt: TGTGCCAGCAGTTTAGCACAGTTGAACACCGGGGAGCTGTTTTTT; CDR3aa: CASSLAQLNTGELFF
len: 13; abundance: -; d_gene: -; j_gene: TRBJ1-1; v_gene: TRBV15; CDR3nt: TGTGCCACCAGCAGAGGACACCAGAATGAAGCTTTCTTT; CDR3aa: CATSRGHQNEAFF
len: 16; abundance: once; d_gene: -; j_gene: TRBJ2-5; v_gene: TRBV28; CDR3nt: TGTGCCAGCAGTTTAACAAGAACCAAACCCCAAGAGACCCAGTACTTC; CDR3aa: CASSLTRTKPQETQYF
len: 15; abundance: -; d_gene: -; j_gene: TRBJ2-5; v_gene: TRBV9; CDR3nt: TGTGCCAGCAGCGTAGGGGTTAGTCAGCAGGAGACCCAGTACTTC; CDR3aa: CASSVGVSQQETQYF
len: 16; abundance: -; d_gene: -; j_gene: TRBJ2-7; v_gene: TRBV29-1; CDR3nt: TGCAGCGTTGAAATTACCGCGCCAGGGGTACCCTACGAGCAGTACTTC; CDR3aa: CSVEITAPGVPYEQYF
len: 14; abundance: -; d_gene: -; j_gene: TRBJ1-6; v_gene: TRBV28; CDR3nt: TGTGCCAGCAGTTTATGGAGGCATAATTCACCCCTCCACTTT; CDR3aa: CASSLWRHNSPLHF
len: 13; abundance: -; d_gene: TRBD2; j_gene: TRBJ2-3; v_gene: TRBV11-2; CDR3nt: TGTGCCAGCAGAAGGACTAGCGGGAGGGAGCAGTATTTT; CDR3aa: CASRRTSGREQYF
len: 14; abundance: -; d_gene: TRBD2; j_gene: TRBJ2-7; v_gene: TRBV19; CDR3nt: TGTGCCAGTAGTATACTAGCGGGAGAGGGCGAGCAGTACTTC; CDR3aa: CASSILAGEGEQYF
len: 20; abundance: -; d_gene: TRBD1; j_gene: TRBJ2-6; v_gene: TRBV28; CDR3nt: TGTGCCAGCAGTGGGGAGGGTTTGGGGACAGGGCGCTCTGGGGCCAACGTCCTGACTTTC; CDR3aa: CASSGEGLGTGRSGANVLTF
len: 13; abundance: -; d_gene: -; j_gene: TRBJ2-4; v_gene: TRBV5-1; CDR3nt: TGCGCCAGCAGCTTGTTAGGGGCGAACATTCAGTACTTC; CDR3aa: CASSLLGANIQYF
len: 15; abundance: -; d_gene: TRBD1; j_gene: TRBJ2-7; v_gene: TRBV28; CDR3nt: TGTGCCAGCAGTTTATTGCGAGGGACAGGGCACGAGCAGTACTTC; CDR3aa: CASSLLRGTGHEQYF
len: 17; abundance: -; d_gene: TRBD2; j_gene: TRBJ2-1; v_gene: TRBV15; CDR3nt: TGTGCCACCAGCAGAGCCCCTAGCGGGATATTATACAATGAGCAGTTCTTC; CDR3aa: CATSRAPSGILYNEQFF
len: 15; abundance: -; d_gene: -; j_gene: TRBJ1-1; v_gene: TRBV5-8; CDR3nt: TGTGCCAGCACCTCACTCGGGGGAGTGAACACTGAAGCTTTCTTT; CDR3aa: CASTSLGGVNTEAFF
len: 16; abundance: -; d_gene: -; j_gene: TRBJ1-2; v_gene: TRBV11-2; CDR3nt: TGTGCCAGCAGCTTAGGTGGGACTTTGGGGAAGGATGGCTACACCTTC; CDR3aa: CASSLGGTLGKDGYTF
len: 15; abundance: -; d_gene: TRBD2; j_gene: TRBJ2-5; v_gene: TRBV18; CDR3nt: TGTGCCAGCTCACCGCGACTAGCGGGAGAGCAGGCCCAGTACTTC; CDR3aa: CASSPRLAGEQAQYF
len: 11; abundance: -; d_gene: -; j_gene: TRBJ1-1; v_gene: TRBV27; CDR3nt: TGTGCCAGCAGGTCTTATTTAAGAACTTTCTTT; CDR3aa: CASRSYLRTFF
len: 14; abundance: -; d_gene: -; j_gene: TRBJ2-1; v_gene: TRBV12-2; CDR3nt: TGTGCAAGTCGCCACGGGACAGTTGGGAATGAGCAGTTCTTC; CDR3aa: CASRHGTVGNEQFF
len: 14; abundance: -; d_gene: -; j_gene: TRBJ1-1; v_gene: TRBV4-1; CDR3nt: TGCGCCAGCAGCCTAGGACAGAAGAACACTGAAGCTTTCTTT; CDR3aa: CASSLGQKNTEAFF
len: 15; abundance: -; d_gene: TRBD1; j_gene: TRBJ2-5; v_gene: TRBV5-5; CDR3nt: TGTGCCAGCAGCGTACAACAGGGGCCCCAGGAGACCCAGTACTTC; CDR3aa: CASSVQQGPQETQYF
len: 16; abundance: -; d_gene: TRBD1; j_gene: TRBJ2-7; v_gene: TRBV28; CDR3nt: TGTGCCAGCAGTTATGCCAGGGGGACAGGGGGCGGCGAGCAGTACTTC; CDR3aa: CASSYARGTGGGEQYF
len: 16; abundance: once; d_gene: -; j_gene: TRBJ1-3; v_gene: TRBV9; CDR3nt: TGTGCCAGCAGCAAGCGGGGGATGGCCTCTGGAAACACCATATATTTT; CDR3aa: CASSKRGMASGNTIYF
len: 16; abundance: -; d_gene: -; j_gene: TRBJ1-4; v_gene: TRBV5-1; CDR3nt: TGCGCCAGCAGCCCGGGGACCTTTGGGCCTAATGAAAAACTGTTTTTT; CDR3aa: CASSPGTFGPNEKLFF
len: 13; abundance: few; d_gene: -; j_gene: TRBJ1-1; v_gene: TRBV30; CDR3nt: TGTGCCTGGAGTGTTAAGGGGTGGACTGAAGCTTTCTTT; CDR3aa: CAWSVKGWTEAFF
len: 15; abundance: once; d_gene: TRBD2; j_gene: TRBJ2-7; v_gene: TRBV2; CDR3nt: TGTGCCAGCAGTGACCCCGGGACTAGCGGCCTACGGCAGTACTTC; CDR3aa: CASSDPGTSGLRQYF
len: 17; abundance: once; d_gene: -; j_gene: TRBJ2-7; v_gene: TRBV28; CDR3nt: TGTGCCAGCAGTCAAGATAGGCGGGGAAGAAAGTCCGGCGAGCAGTACTTC; CDR3aa: CASSQDRRGRKSGEQYF
len: 13; abundance: -; d_gene: TRBD1; j_gene: TRBJ1-6; v_gene: TRBV27; CDR3nt: TGTGCCAGCACCGGACAGGGAGGATCACCCCTCCACTTT; CDR3aa: CASTGQGGSPLHF
len: 15; abundance: -; d_gene: TRBD1; j_gene: TRBJ2-2; v_gene: TRBV5-1; CDR3nt: TGCGCCAGCAGGGAGGGACAGGCTAACACCGGGGAGCTGTTTTTT; CDR3aa: CASREGQANTGELFF
len: 15; abundance: -; d_gene: TRBD1; j_gene: TRBJ2-1; v_gene: TRBV5-6; CDR3nt: TGTGCCAGCAGCTCCACCGGGACAGGGTACAATGAGCAGTTCTTC; CDR3aa: CASSSTGTGYNEQFF
len: 11; abundance: -; d_gene: -; j_gene: TRBJ1-1; v_gene: TRBV5-1; CDR3nt: TGCGCCAGCAGCCGGGGCACTGAAGCTTTCTTT; CDR3aa: CASSRGTEAFF
len: 16; abundance: -; d_gene: -; j_gene: TRBJ2-7; v_gene: TRBV7-9; CDR3nt: TGTGCCAGCAGCTTACCACCGGGGGCTGTAGGGAACGAGCAGTACTTC; CDR3aa: CASSLPPGAVGNEQYF
len: 16; abundance: -; d_gene: TRBD2; j_gene: TRBJ2-1; v_gene: TRBV5-1; CDR3nt: TGCGCCAGCAGCCCCCTAGCGGGAGGGCCCAACAATGAGCAGTTCTTC; CDR3aa: CASSPLAGGPNNEQFF
len: 17; abundance: -; d_gene: -; j_gene: TRBJ2-2; v_gene: TRBV9; CDR3nt: TGTGCCAGCAGCGATGCATTAAGCAGGTCGAACACCGGGGAGCTGTTTTTT; CDR3aa: CASSDALSRSNTGELFF
len: 14; abundance: -; d_gene: -; j_gene: TRBJ2-7; v_gene: TRBV28; CDR3nt: TGTGCCAGCAGGGGTCCGGGGGAGTTGTACGAGCAGTACTTC; CDR3aa: CASRGPGELYEQYF
len: 15; abundance: -; d_gene: TRBD1; j_gene: TRBJ1-1; v_gene: TRBV6-6; CDR3nt: TGTGCCAGCAGTTCCTGGGACAGGGGGACGTCTGAAGCTTTCTTT; CDR3aa: CASSSWDRGTSEAFF
len: 14; abundance: once; d_gene: -; j_gene: TRBJ1-1; v_gene: TRBV6-6; CDR3nt: TGTGCCAGCAGATATACAGGGACGAACACTGAAGCTTTCTTT; CDR3aa: CASRYTGTNTEAFF
len: 13; abundance: once; d_gene: -; j_gene: TRBJ2-1; v_gene: TRBV5-1; CDR3nt: TGCGCCAGCAGGTCGAGCTCCTACAATGAGCAGTTCTTC; CDR3aa: CASRSSSYNEQFF
len: 16; abundance: -; d_gene: TRBD1; j_gene: TRBJ2-2; v_gene: TRBV29-1; CDR3nt: TGCAGCGTTCCCGGGGGACAGGGAACGAACACCGGGGAGCTGTTTTTT; CDR3aa: CSVPGGQGTNTGELFF
len: 14; abundance: -; d_gene: TRBD1; j_gene: TRBJ2-1; v_gene: TRBV2; CDR3nt: TGTGCCAGCAGTGAAGCCGTGGACAGGGTCGAGCAGTTCTTC; CDR3aa: CASSEAVDRVEQFF
len: 14; abundance: -; d_gene: -; j_gene: TRBJ1-1; v_gene: TRBV6-5; CDR3nt: TGTGCCAGCAGTTACTCGCGGAAAAACACTGAAGCTTTCTTT; CDR3aa: CASSYSRKNTEAFF
len: 13; abundance: -; d_gene: TRBD1; j_gene: TRBJ1-1; v_gene: TRBV10-3; CDR3nt: TGTGCCACCAGGGACAGGGTGAACACTGAAGCTTTCTTT; CDR3aa: CATRDRVNTEAFF
len: 16; abundance: -; d_gene: TRBD2; j_gene: TRBJ2-7; v_gene: TRBV6-6; CDR3nt: TGTGCCAGCAGTTACCCGCCCGCGGGAGGGGTTAACGAGCAGTACTTC; CDR3aa: CASSYPPAGGVNEQYF